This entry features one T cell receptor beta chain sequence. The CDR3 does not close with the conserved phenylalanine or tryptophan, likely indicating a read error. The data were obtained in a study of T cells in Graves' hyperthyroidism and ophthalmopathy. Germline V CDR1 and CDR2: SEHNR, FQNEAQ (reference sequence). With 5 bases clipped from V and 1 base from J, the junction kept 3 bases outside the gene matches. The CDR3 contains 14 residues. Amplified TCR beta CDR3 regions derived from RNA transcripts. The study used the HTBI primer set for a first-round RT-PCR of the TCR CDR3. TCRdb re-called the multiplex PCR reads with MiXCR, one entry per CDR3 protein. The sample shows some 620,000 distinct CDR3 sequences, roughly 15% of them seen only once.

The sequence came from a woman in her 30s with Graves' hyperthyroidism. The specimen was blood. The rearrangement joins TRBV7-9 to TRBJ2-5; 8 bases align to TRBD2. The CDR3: CASSRTSSQETQYS. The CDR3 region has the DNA TGTGCCAGCAGCCGGACTAGCAGCCAAGAGACCCAGTACTCC.